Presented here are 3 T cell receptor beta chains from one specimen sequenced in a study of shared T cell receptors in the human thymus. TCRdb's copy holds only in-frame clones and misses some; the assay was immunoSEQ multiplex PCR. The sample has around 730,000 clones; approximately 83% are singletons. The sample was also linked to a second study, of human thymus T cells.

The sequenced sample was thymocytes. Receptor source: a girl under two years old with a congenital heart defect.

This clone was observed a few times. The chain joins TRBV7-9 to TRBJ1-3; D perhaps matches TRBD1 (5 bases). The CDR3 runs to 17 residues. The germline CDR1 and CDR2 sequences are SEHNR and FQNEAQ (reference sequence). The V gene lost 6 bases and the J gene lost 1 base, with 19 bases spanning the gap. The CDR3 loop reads CASSRQSGWFSGNTIYF. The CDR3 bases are TGTGCCAGCAGTCGACAGAGTGGGTGGTTTTCTGGAAACACCATATATTTT.

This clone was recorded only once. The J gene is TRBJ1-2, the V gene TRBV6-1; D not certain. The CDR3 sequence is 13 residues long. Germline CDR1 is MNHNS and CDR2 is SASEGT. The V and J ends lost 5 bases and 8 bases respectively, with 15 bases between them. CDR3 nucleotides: TGTGCCAGCAGTTATTTGGCAGGAAACGGCTACACCTTC. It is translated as CASSYLAGNGYTF.

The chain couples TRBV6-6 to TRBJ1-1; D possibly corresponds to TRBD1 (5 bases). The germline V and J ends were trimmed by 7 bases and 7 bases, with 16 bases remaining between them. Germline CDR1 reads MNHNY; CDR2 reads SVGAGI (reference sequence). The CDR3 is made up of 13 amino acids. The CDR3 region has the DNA TGTGCCAGCATTAAGGACAAACCCTATGAAGCTTTCTTT. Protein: CASIKDKPYEAFF.